Listed below are T cell receptor beta chains from one sample, sequenced in a study of blood T cell repertoires in COVID-19. Method: immunoSEQ multiplex PCR; TCRdb's copy keeps in-frame clones and lacks some. The sample contains 270,000 or so clones, roughly 83% of which appear only once. Sequencing was done on a sample of peripheral blood. The receptor source for this set is a human donor with COVID-19, enrolled during active disease. The donor label of this sample is uncertain. Both conserved end residues are part of each CDR3. The order of the fields is D gene, V gene, J gene, clone size, CDR3 DNA, CDR3 protein. The D gene is left open where the match is weak. Size values are once, few and many counts, or a class for expanded clones, and some rows have none.

D: TRBD2; V: TRBV11-3; J: TRBJ2-7; size: once; DNA: TGTGCCAGCAGCCCTCTAGCGGGAGGGCCGGAGCAGTACTTC; CDR3: CASSPLAGGPEQYF
D: TRBD1; V: TRBV5-6; J: TRBJ1-6; size: .; DNA: TGTGCCAGCAGCTTCCGGACAGGGGGCTATAATTCACCCCTCCACTTT; CDR3: CASSFRTGGYNSPLHF
D: .; V: TRBV20-1; J: TRBJ1-2; size: .; DNA: TGCAGTGCTAGTGCGGCGGGACGTTATAACTATGGCTACACCTTC; CDR3: CSASAAGRYNYGYTF
D: TRBD2; V: TRBV9; J: TRBJ2-7; size: .; DNA: TGTGCCAGCAGCGTGGGAGGGCAAGGTGCCTACGAGCAGTACTTC; CDR3: CASSVGGQGAYEQYF
D: .; V: TRBV28; J: TRBJ1-1; size: .; DNA: TGTGCCAGTAGAGCTGGGAACACTGAAGCTTTCTTT; CDR3: CASRAGNTEAFF
D: TRBD1; V: TRBV10-3; J: TRBJ2-1; size: .; DNA: TGTGCCATCAGTGAGTCGATTGTAAGCGACAGGGTCTTC; CDR3: CAISESIVSDRVF
D: .; V: TRBV5-6; J: TRBJ1-1; size: .; DNA: TGTGCCAGCAGCATACCAACAGGGTCCACTGAAGCTTTCTTT; CDR3: CASSIPTGSTEAFF
D: TRBD1; V: TRBV28; J: TRBJ1-5; size: .; DNA: TGTGCCATCACCCAGAGGACAGGGGGTAATCAGCCCCAGCATTTT; CDR3: CAITQRTGGNQPQHF
D: TRBD2; V: TRBV4-3; J: TRBJ2-7; size: .; DNA: TGCGCCAGCAGCCAAGATTTGGCGATAGCGGGAGGATCCGACGAGCAGTACTTC; CDR3: CASSQDLAIAGGSDEQYF
D: .; V: TRBV18; J: TRBJ1-1; size: .; DNA: TGTGCCAGCTCACCGGACAGTCCGAACACTGAAGCTTTCTTT; CDR3: CASSPDSPNTEAFF
D: .; V: TRBV12-5; J: TRBJ2-5; size: few; DNA: TGTGCTAGTGGTTTGGGGAGGGGAAGAGAGACCCAGTACTTC; CDR3: CASGLGRGRETQYF
D: TRBD2; V: TRBV7-9; J: TRBJ2-1; size: .; DNA: TGTGCCAGCAGCCTTAACCAGGGGAGCGGGAGGGAGCAGTTCTTC; CDR3: CASSLNQGSGREQFF
D: .; V: TRBV9; J: TRBJ1-1; size: .; DNA: TGTGCCAGCAGAGCAGGGCACTTCCAAGCTTTCTTT; CDR3: CASRAGHFQAFF
D: TRBD1; V: TRBV5-8; J: TRBJ2-7; size: .; DNA: TGTGCCAGCAGCCGCCTGAAGGGACAGGGCCACGAGCAGTACTTC; CDR3: CASSRLKGQGHEQYF
D: .; V: TRBV3-1/TRBV3-2; J: TRBJ1-1; size: .; DNA: TGTGCCAGCAGCCCAACAGGGCGCACTGAAGCTTTCTTT; CDR3: CASSPTGRTEAFF
D: TRBD2; V: TRBV30; J: TRBJ2-1; size: .; DNA: TGTGCCTGGAGTGTATTTCTAGCGGGAGGGCCCTCCTACAATGAGCAGTTCTTC; CDR3: CAWSVFLAGGPSYNEQFF
D: TRBD1; V: TRBV15; J: TRBJ1-2; size: .; DNA: TGTGCCACCAGCAGAGATTGGACAGGGAAGAATGGCTACACCTTC; CDR3: CATSRDWTGKNGYTF
D: TRBD2; V: TRBV6-2/TRBV6-3; J: TRBJ2-1; size: .; DNA: TGTGCCAGCAGTTACGGGTTAGCGGGGTACAATGAGCAGTTCTTC; CDR3: CASSYGLAGYNEQFF
D: TRBD2; V: TRBV30; J: TRBJ2-3; size: .; DNA: TGTGCCTGGAGTTCCACCGGACTAGCGGGAGTTTCAGATACGCAGTATTTT; CDR3: CAWSSTGLAGVSDTQYF
D: TRBD1; V: TRBV28; J: TRBJ1-5; size: .; DNA: TGTGCCAGCGACAAACCCGGGACAGGAAAACAGCCCCAGCATTTT; CDR3: CASDKPGTGKQPQHF
D: TRBD2; V: TRBV7-3; J: TRBJ2-3; size: .; DNA: TGTGCCAGCAGCCCAGCGGGAGAGTGGGATACGCAGTATTTT; CDR3: CASSPAGEWDTQYF
D: TRBD1; V: TRBV7-6; J: TRBJ2-2; size: .; DNA: TGTGCCAGCAGCTCCTCCGGGACAGGGGACACCGGGGAGCTGTTTTTT; CDR3: CASSSSGTGDTGELFF